This entry is about one TCR beta chain. Original analysis: How many nucleated cells were present was estimated from reference gene primer amplification. The repertoire was sequenced with immunoSEQ multiplex PCR; TCRdb's copy has only in-frame clones and lacks some. For V, J and clone size, that table is used; D and trimming come from the DNA. Here the sample spans roughly 250,000 clones, about 90% being singletons. Per germline, CDR1 SGHRS and CDR2 YFSETQ. V lost 0 bases and J lost 4, with 13 bases in between. The CDR3 sequence is 15 residues long. This sample stems from a study of blood T cell repertoires in COVID-19. Study context: Whether acute or convalescent, the COVID-19 samples came from the United States, Italy and Spain. T cells, B-cell-depleted T cells, or PBMCs provided the cDNA or gDNA that served as material.

This chain joins TRBV5-1 and TRBJ2-5, with D possibly being TRBD1 (5 bases). The material sequenced was peripheral blood. This TCR was sampled from a woman in her forties or fifties with acute or convalescent COVID-19. This chain's CDR3 is CASSLAGRVPETQYF. The CDR3 DNA follows: TGCGCCAGCAGCTTGGCTGGCAGGGTCCCAGAGACCCAGTACTTC.